This TCR beta chain originates from a study of cytomegalovirus exposure and HLA in healthy donors. Study-level findings and limits: Prior analysis indicated that the majority of TCR beta V segments exhibited productivity approximately 90% or approximately 30% of the time. A later analysis reported that several of the most significant clusters appeared to be linked to common viral pathogens, among them Epstein-Barr virus. A likely sequencing artifact accounted for one observed cluster of highly shared sequence variants.

Comments on this clone: What it binds is not known.

PCR amplification relied on 60 Vbeta primers (plus 13 Jbeta primers). Clones were sequenced by immunoSEQ multiplex PCR, and TCRdb holds only the in-frame ones, with some missing. The sample has 200,000 to 250,000 clones, around 80% seen once. This CDR3 is 13 amino acids long. The V gene's germline CDR1 is LGHNT and CDR2 FRNRAP. J gave up 6 bases and V 7 bases, and 6 bases lay outside the gene matches. The TCR sequence derives from a woman aged 55-69 years in good health and CMV-seropositive. This chain links TRBV12-5 with TRBJ1-1; 9 bases map to TRBD1. The sequencing input was PBMCs. The CDR3 DNA is TGTGCTAGTGTCAGAACAGGGGGCCCTGAAGCTTTCTTT. Encoded protein: CASVRTGGPEAFF.